These 25 T cell receptor beta chains share one sample of origin, sequenced in a study of blood T cell repertoires in COVID-19. The repertoire was sequenced with immunoSEQ multiplex PCR; TCRdb's copy has only in-frame clones and lacks some. The sample consists of around 380,000 clones, 81% of them appearing once. Material: peripheral blood. These receptors came from a human donor with acute or convalescent COVID-19. The donor label of this sample is uncertain.

This rearrangement joins TRBV6-5 to TRBJ1-2; 8 nucleotides agree with TRBD1. J gave up 2 bases and V 6 bases, and 8 bases lay outside the gene matches. The CDR3 has 15 residues. Germline V gene data show CDR1 as MNHEY and CDR2 as SVGAGI. The CDR3 protein is CASRQTGTGNYGYTF. For the CDR3, the DNA is TGTGCCAGCAGGCAGACCGGGACAGGAAACTATGGCTACACCTTC.

The chain employs TRBV20-1 and TRBJ2-7; D call uncertain. Per the germline V gene, CDR1 is DFQATT and CDR2 is SNEGSKA (reference sequence). V was trimmed by 4 bases and J by 5 bases, leaving 9 bases between them. The CDR3 extends over 11 amino acids. The CDR3 is CSAMRHNEQYF. Written as DNA, the CDR3 is TGCAGTGCTATGCGGCACAACGAGCAGTACTTC.

The chain joins TRBV14 to TRBJ1-2; D is undetermined. Germline V gene sequence: CDR1 SGHDN, CDR2 FVKESK. The CDR3 has 15 residues. The germline V and J ends were trimmed by 0 bases and 8 bases, with 16 bases remaining between them. The chain's CDR3 is CASSQDRGGYRGYTF. CDR3 DNA: TGTGCCAGCAGCCAAGATCGTGGAGGATATAGGGGCTACACCTTC.

The rearrangement uses TRBV28 and TRBJ2-3; 10 bases line up with TRBD2. V shed 6 bases, J shed 5 bases, and the junction held 8 bases outside the gene matches. The CDR3 loop spans 15 amino acids. Germline V lookup: CDR1 MDHEN, CDR2 SYDVKM. The CDR3: CASRPAGGPGDTQYF. Written as DNA, the CDR3 is TGTGCCAGCAGACCAGCGGGGGGGCCGGGAGATACGCAGTATTTT.

The rearrangement joins TRBV6-2 or TRBV6-3 to TRBJ2-1; D remains unclear. With 2 bases removed from V and 1 base from J, the gap between germline ends came to 6 bases. This CDR3 has 14 residues. The V gene's germline CDR1 is MNHEY and CDR2 SVGEGT. The CDR3 loop reads CASSYLGSYNEQFF. The CDR3 DNA is TGTGCCAGCAGTTACCTCGGGTCCTACAATGAGCAGTTCTTC.

V gene TRBV7-9 combines with J gene TRBJ1-6, with D maybe TRBD1 (6 bases). Trimming cost V 8 bases and J 6 bases, with 14 bases left between them. The germline CDR1 and CDR2 sequences are SEHNR and FQNEAQ (reference sequence). The CDR3 length is 14 residues. This CDR3 is CASRPDSSNSPLHF. The CDR3 nucleotides read TGTGCCAGCCGGCCGGACAGTTCTAATTCACCCCTCCACTTT. Supplemented by reference TRBV7-9 and TRBJ1-6, the full variable domain reads DTGVSQNPRHKITKRGQNVTFRCDPISEHNRLYWYRQTLGQGPEFLTYFQNEAQLEKSRLLSDRFSAERPKGSFSTLEIQRTEQGDSAMYLCASRPDSSNSPLHFGNGTRLTVT.

The V and J genes are TRBV2 and TRBJ2-3; D remains ambiguous. V was cut by 6 bases and J by 0 bases, with 19 bases left in between. This CDR3 has 17 residues. The germline CDR1 and CDR2 sequences are SNHLY and FYNNEI. The CDR3 here is CASRPLRWATSTDTQYF. CDR3 DNA sequence: TGTGCCAGCAGGCCCCTCAGGTGGGCCACTAGCACAGATACGCAGTATTTT. The variable domain in full, completed from reference TRBV2 and TRBJ2-3, reads EPEVTQTPSHQVTQMGQEVILRCVPISNHLYFYWYRQILGQKVEFLVSFYNNEISEKSEIFDDQFSVERPDGSNFTLKIRSTKLEDSAMYFCASRPLRWATSTDTQYFGPGTRLTVL.

The chain joins TRBV12-3 or TRBV12-4 to TRBJ1-5; D gene ambiguous. V shed 4 bases and J shed 6 bases, with 10 bases lying between them. The CDR3 runs to 13 residues. CDR3 bases: TGTGCCAGCAGTTCTCTCGAAGCTCAGCCCCAGCATTTT. It codes for CASSSLEAQPQHF.

This chain uses TRBV19 with TRBJ2-1; 14 bases agree with TRBD2. Germline V CDR1 and CDR2: LNHDA, SQIVND (reference sequence). J was trimmed by 6 bases and V by 4 bases; bases with no gene match: 5. The CDR3 loop spans 16 amino acids. The CDR3 DNA reads TGTGCCAGTAGTACTCACGGACTAGCGGGGGGCAATGAGCAGTTCTTC. Amino acid sequence: CASSTHGLAGGNEQFF.

In this sample, this clone turned up once. This chain uses TRBV2 with TRBJ1-2; D is unresolved. This CDR3 comprises 13 residues. Trimming pared 1 base from V and 5 bases from J, leaving 8 bases between. The V gene's germline CDR1 is SNHLY and CDR2 FYNNEI. As DNA, the CDR3 is TGTGCCAGCAGTGAAGACAGCCGATATGGCTACACCTTC. As protein: CASSEDSRYGYTF.

The chain joins TRBV20-1 to TRBJ1-1; D is undetermined. The CDR3 length is 11 residues. V was trimmed by 7 bases and J by 5 bases, leaving 11 bases between them. Germline CDR1 and CDR2: DFQATT and SNEGSKA (reference sequence). CDR3 DNA: TGCAGTGTGCTAGGACTGACTGAAGCTTTCTTT. Its protein product is CSVLGLTEAFF.

This sequence joins TRBV27 and TRBJ1-1; weak D call: TRBD1 (6 bases). The CDR3 is made up of 15 amino acids. Germline V CDR1 and CDR2: MNHEY, SMNVEV (reference sequence). The V end lost 1 base, the J end lost 1 base, and 10 bases lay between the germline ends. CDR3 sequence (DNA): TGTGCCAGCAGTTTATATCAGGGGTCGAACACTGAAGCTTTCTTT. Its protein is CASSLYQGSNTEAFF.

J is TRBJ1-2 and V is TRBV5-1; no clear D. Per the germline V gene, CDR1 is SGHRS and CDR2 is YFSETQ. The CDR3 is 14 residues long. Trimming removed 5 bases at V and 7 bases at J, with 18 bases between. For the CDR3, the DNA is TGCGCCAGCAGGAATAAAGAGGGAGACCGTGGCTACACCTTC. Its protein product is CASRNKEGDRGYTF. Supplemented by reference TRBV5-1 and TRBJ1-2, the full variable domain reads KAGVTQTPRYLIKTRGQQVTLSCSPISGHRSVSWYQQTPGQGLQFLFEYFSETQRNKGNFPGRFSGRQFSNSRSEMNVSTLELGDSALYLCASRNKEGDRGYTFGSGTRLTVV.

This sequence joins TRBV2 and TRBJ2-6, with D possibly being TRBD2 (6 bases). Trimming left V 2 bases short and J 2 bases short, with 7 bases between. Germline V CDR1 and CDR2: SNHLY, FYNNEI. The length of the CDR3 is 15 residues. The CDR3 spells CASSEWGAGANVLTF. The CDR3 DNA sequence: TGTGCCAGCAGTGAATGGGGGGCTGGGGCCAACGTCCTGACTTTC.

This chain uses TRBV19 with TRBJ1-5; TRBD1 matches at 9 bases. The CDR3 extends over 16 amino acids. Germline V CDR1 and CDR2: LNHDA, SQIVND (reference sequence). J was trimmed by 5 bases and V by 4 bases; bases with no gene match: 9. Here the CDR3 reads CASSRQGGFGDQPQHF. For the CDR3, the DNA is TGTGCCAGTAGTAGACAGGGGGGTTTTGGGGATCAGCCCCAGCATTTT. The full variable domain, rest sourced from reference TRBV19 and TRBJ1-5, is DGGITQSPKYLFRKEGQNVTLSCEQNLNHDAMYWYRQDPGQGLRLIYYSQIVNDFQKGDIAEGYSVSREKKESFPLTVTSAQKNPTAFYLCASSRQGGFGDQPQHFGDGTRLSIL.

This clone was found once. The chain has TRBV30 and TRBJ1-2; D unclear. Germline V gene data show CDR1 as GTSNPN and CDR2 as SVGIG (reference sequence). Deletions cut 2 bases from V and 0 bases from J, with 10 bases between. There are 14 residues in the CDR3. CDR3 sequence (DNA): TGTGCCTGGAGTTTCGGGTCTACTAACTATGGCTACACCTTC. Translation: CAWSFGSTNYGYTF.

The chain employs TRBV18 and TRBJ2-7; the D is unclear. Germline V CDR1 and CDR2: KGHSH, LQKENI. CDR3 length: 10 residues. Trimming left V 5 bases short and J 5 bases short, with 4 bases between. DNA of the CDR3: TGTGCCAGCTCAGACAACGAGCAGTACTTC. Translation gives CASSDNEQYF.

The V gene is TRBV18, the J gene TRBJ1-1; no reliable D call. The CDR3 extends over 15 amino acids. V dropped 6 bases and J dropped 0 bases, with 14 bases sitting between them. Germline V gene sequence: CDR1 KGHSH, CDR2 LQKENI. CDR3 nucleotides: TGTGCCAGCTCTCCTCCCGGGGTCGTGAACACTGAAGCTTTCTTT. Amino acid sequence: CASSPPGVVNTEAFF.

The chain joins TRBV3-1 (or the pseudogene TRBV3-2) to TRBJ2-3; tentatively, D is TRBD1 (5 bases). V lost 6 bases and J 0 bases, leaving 13 bases between the germline ends. The CDR3 has 15 amino acids. The germline V gene encodes CDR1 LGHDT and CDR2 YNNKEL (reference sequence). The chain's CDR3 is CASSIRQTSTDTQYF. The DNA of the CDR3 is TGTGCCAGCAGTATCAGACAGACTAGCACAGATACGCAGTATTTT.

The chain has TRBV7-6 and TRBJ1-4; 9 nucleotides agree with TRBD1. V shed 4 bases and J 0 bases; nucleotides not matched to a gene: 3. Germline V gene lookup returns CDR1 SGHVS and CDR2 FNYEAQ. The CDR3 sequence is 16 residues long. CDR3 protein: CASSSRQGATNEKLFF. The CDR3 region has the DNA TGTGCCAGCAGCTCTCGACAGGGGGCAACTAATGAAAAACTGTTTTTT.

This clone was seen more than once but under ten times. The rearrangement links TRBV5-4 to TRBJ1-1; 10 nucleotides agree with TRBD1. Germline V lookup: CDR1 SGHNT, CDR2 YYREEE (reference sequence). J was trimmed by 7 bases and V by 5 bases; bases with no gene match: 2. The CDR3 extends over 12 amino acids. CDR3 region: CASSWTGGEAFF. In nucleotides, the CDR3 is TGTGCCAGCAGTTGGACAGGGGGTGAAGCTTTCTTT.

The rearrangement uses TRBV4-1 and TRBJ1-6; D is uncertain. The germline CDR1 and CDR2 sequences are MGHRA and YSYEKL. This CDR3 has 15 amino acids. Between the trimmed V and J ends, which lost 1 base and 8 bases, there was a span of 12 bases. The CDR3 sequence is CASSQGFKLHSPLHF. CDR3 nucleotides: TGCGCCAGCAGCCAAGGATTCAAACTCCATTCACCCCTCCACTTT.

This clone was counted a few times. This chain uses TRBV30 with TRBJ1-1, with D possibly matching TRBD1 (5 bases). The V and J ends lost 0 bases and 5 bases respectively, with 10 bases between them. From germline, CDR1 is GTSNPN and CDR2 SVGIG (reference sequence). The CDR3 loop spans 13 amino acids. CDR3 residues: CAWSVKGWTEAFF. In DNA form, the CDR3 reads TGTGCCTGGAGTGTAAAGGGGTGGACTGAAGCTTTCTTT. Full variable domain (outside the CDR3, taken from reference TRBV30 and TRBJ1-1): SQTIHQWPATLVQPVGSPLSLECTVEGTSNPNLYWYRQAAGRGLQLLFYSVGIGQISSEVPQNLSASRPQDRQFILSSKKLLLSDSGFYLCAWSVKGWTEAFFGQGTRLTVV.

This chain joins TRBV13 and TRBJ2-1; 10 bases fit TRBD2. The J segment lost 7 bases and the V segment lost 5 bases, leaving 8 bases of the junction unmatched. In germline, CDR1 is PRHDT, CDR2 FYEKMQ (reference sequence). CDR3 length: 15 residues. The CDR3 DNA sequence: TGTGCCAGCAGCGGAGCGGGGGGGCCCCGGAATGAGCAGTTCTTC. It specifies CASSGAGGPRNEQFF.

This chain uses TRBV18 with TRBJ1-6, with TRBD1 as a possible D gene (6 bases). The CDR3 length is 16 residues. CDR1 and CDR2 (germline): KGHSH, LQKENI. V dropped 4 bases and J dropped 2 bases, with 12 bases sitting between them. The CDR3 region has the DNA TGTGCCAGCTCACATTTGGACAGCACCTATAATTCACCCCTCCACTTT. This sequence encodes CASSHLDSTYNSPLHF.